This T cell receptor (beta chain) was sequenced during a study of graft-versus-host responses after intestinal transplantation. Study-level results: Researchers found peak circulating GvH clone levels linked to early post-transplant HvG declines. Clonal ratios of graft-versus-host to host-versus-graft in allografts were high for patients exhibiting graft-donor T cell macrochimerism.

Here immunoSEQ multiplex PCR was the method, and the copy in TCRdb shows in-frame clones only, minus some. Found here are 85,000 to 90,000 clones, roughly four fifths of them singletons; the top ten hold about a sixth. V gave up 7 bases and J gave up 2 bases; unmatched junction bases: 9. CDR3 length: 16 residues. CDR1 and CDR2 from the germline V gene are SNHLY and FYNNEI. As for this clone: Its antigen is unknown.

Sequencing used unstimulated CD8+ T cells sorted from spleen or lymph node cells, obtained before intestinal transplant. The chain recombines TRBV2 with TRBJ2-3, with 10 nucleotides matching TRBD1. This clonotype was sampled from a human donor who received an intestinal transplant. CDR3 bases: TGTGCCAGCAACTGGGACAGGGGAGGGCACACAGATACGCAGTATTTT. It yields the protein CASNWDRGGHTDTQYF.